This is a list of T cell receptor beta chains from one sample in a study of cytomegalovirus exposure and HLA in healthy donors. TCRdb keeps only in-frame clones here, not all; method: immunoSEQ multiplex PCR. The sample lists fewer than 200,000 clones, 82% occurring once. Sequenced: PBMCs. The receptor source for this set is a woman aged 18-29 years in good health and CMV-seronegative. CDR3s include the opening cysteine and the closing phenylalanine or tryptophan. Each record gives: J gene, D gene, CDR3 length, V gene, clone size, CDR3 protein, CDR3 DNA. The D gene is left open where the match is weak. Clone size is shown for a subset of rows, as once, few, many or a class of expanded clone.

j_call: TRBJ2-1; d_call: TRBD2; cdr3_length: 15; v_call: TRBV27; clone_size: .; cdr3_aa: CASSLWDSGINEQFF; cdr3_nt: TGTGCCAGCAGTTTATGGGATAGCGGGATCAATGAGCAGTTCTTC
j_call: TRBJ2-2; d_call: .; cdr3_length: 16; v_call: TRBV4-3; clone_size: .; cdr3_aa: CASSQRSREETGELFF; cdr3_nt: TGCGCCAGCAGCCAAAGGTCGCGGGAAGAAACCGGGGAGCTGTTTTTT
j_call: TRBJ1-1; d_call: .; cdr3_length: 15; v_call: TRBV11-3; clone_size: .; cdr3_aa: CASSLAQNGNTEAFF; cdr3_nt: TGTGCCAGCAGCTTAGCCCAAAACGGGAACACTGAAGCTTTCTTT
j_call: TRBJ1-5; d_call: .; cdr3_length: 14; v_call: TRBV6-5; clone_size: .; cdr3_aa: CASSYGGSNQPQHF; cdr3_nt: TGTGCCAGCAGTTACGGCGGTAGCAATCAGCCCCAGCATTTT
j_call: TRBJ1-2; d_call: .; cdr3_length: 12; v_call: TRBV6-6; clone_size: .; cdr3_aa: CASSYTTEGYTF; cdr3_nt: TGTGCCAGCAGTTATACGACAGAAGGCTACACCTTC
j_call: TRBJ1-2; d_call: TRBD1; cdr3_length: 15; v_call: TRBV5-4; clone_size: few; cdr3_aa: CASSLRTGGNYGYTF; cdr3_nt: TGTGCCAGCAGCTTGAGAACAGGGGGCAACTATGGCTACACCTTC
j_call: TRBJ1-2; d_call: TRBD1; cdr3_length: 16; v_call: TRBV4-1; clone_size: .; cdr3_aa: CASSQLTGGKDYGYTF; cdr3_nt: TGCGCCAGCAGCCAATTAACAGGGGGCAAGGACTATGGCTACACCTTC
j_call: TRBJ2-3; d_call: .; cdr3_length: 14; v_call: TRBV7-2; clone_size: .; cdr3_aa: CASSRRESTDTQYF; cdr3_nt: TGTGCCAGCAGCCGCAGGGAAAGCACAGATACGCAGTATTTT
j_call: TRBJ1-4; d_call: .; cdr3_length: 15; v_call: TRBV7-2; clone_size: .; cdr3_aa: CASSLVGGESEKLFF; cdr3_nt: TGTGCCAGCAGCTTAGTTGGGGGGGAATCTGAAAAACTGTTTTTT
j_call: TRBJ1-4; d_call: .; cdr3_length: 14; v_call: TRBV11-2; clone_size: .; cdr3_aa: CASSLRTVNEKLFF; cdr3_nt: TGTGCCAGCAGCCTGAGGACAGTAAATGAAAAACTGTTTTTT
j_call: TRBJ1-1; d_call: .; cdr3_length: 12; v_call: TRBV19; clone_size: once; cdr3_aa: CASYRENTEAFF; cdr3_nt: TGTGCCAGTTACAGGGAGAACACTGAAGCTTTCTTT
j_call: TRBJ2-5; d_call: .; cdr3_length: 16; v_call: TRBV7-2; clone_size: .; cdr3_aa: CASRSRRGGTGETQYF; cdr3_nt: TGTGCCAGCAGATCAAGGCGGGGCGGGACCGGGGAGACCCAGTACTTC
j_call: TRBJ2-7; d_call: TRBD1; cdr3_length: 15; v_call: TRBV27; clone_size: few; cdr3_aa: CASPLYRGRRSEQYF; cdr3_nt: TGTGCCAGCCCTTTGTATAGGGGGCGCAGAAGCGAGCAGTACTTC
j_call: TRBJ1-1; d_call: .; cdr3_length: 13; v_call: TRBV4-1; clone_size: .; cdr3_aa: CASSQYTNTEAFF; cdr3_nt: TGCGCCAGCAGCCAATACACCAACACTGAAGCTTTCTTT
j_call: TRBJ2-7; d_call: .; cdr3_length: 16; v_call: TRBV11-2; clone_size: .; cdr3_aa: CASSLGGYRLSYEQYF; cdr3_nt: TGTGCCAGCAGCTTAGGGGGTTACAGGCTGAGCTACGAGCAGTACTTC
j_call: TRBJ2-7; d_call: .; cdr3_length: 13; v_call: TRBV28; clone_size: .; cdr3_aa: CASSGGKVYEQYF; cdr3_nt: TGTGCCAGCAGTGGGGGGAAAGTCTACGAGCAGTACTTC
j_call: TRBJ2-3; d_call: TRBD2; cdr3_length: 16; v_call: TRBV4-3; clone_size: .; cdr3_aa: CASSPLAGVSTDTQYF; cdr3_nt: TGCGCCAGCAGCCCCTTAGCGGGAGTGTCGACAGATACGCAGTATTTT
j_call: TRBJ1-4; d_call: TRBD1; cdr3_length: 15; v_call: TRBV4-3; clone_size: .; cdr3_aa: CASSQDTGGREKLFF; cdr3_nt: TGCGCCAGCAGCCAAGATACAGGGGGGAGGGAAAAACTGTTTTTT
j_call: TRBJ2-7; d_call: .; cdr3_length: 15; v_call: TRBV21-1; clone_size: .; cdr3_aa: CASSGTSGTSYEQYF; cdr3_nt: TGTGCCAGCAGCGGGACTAGCGGGACCTCCTACGAGCAGTACTTC
j_call: TRBJ2-7; d_call: .; cdr3_length: 12; v_call: TRBV7-9; clone_size: .; cdr3_aa: CASSLVRYEQYF; cdr3_nt: TGTGCCAGCAGCTTAGTCCGGTACGAGCAGTACTTC
j_call: TRBJ2-1; d_call: TRBD2; cdr3_length: 18; v_call: TRBV5-4; clone_size: .; cdr3_aa: CASNTGLAGAEPYNEQFF; cdr3_nt: TGTGCCAGCAACACGGGACTAGCGGGAGCTGAACCCTACAATGAGCAGTTCTTC
j_call: TRBJ2-1; d_call: TRBD1; cdr3_length: 16; v_call: TRBV18; clone_size: .; cdr3_aa: CASSNSPGQGSYEQFF; cdr3_nt: TGTGCCAGCTCAAATTCCCCGGGACAGGGGTCTTATGAGCAGTTCTTC
j_call: TRBJ2-1; d_call: TRBD2; cdr3_length: 15; v_call: TRBV6-5; clone_size: .; cdr3_aa: CASSYSRTSGRGQFF; cdr3_nt: TGTGCCAGCAGTTACTCGCGGACTAGCGGGAGAGGTCAGTTCTTC
j_call: TRBJ1-4; d_call: .; cdr3_length: 13; v_call: TRBV27; clone_size: .; cdr3_aa: CASSYGDWEKLFF; cdr3_nt: TGTGCCAGCAGTTACGGGGATTGGGAAAAACTGTTTTTT
j_call: TRBJ1-1; d_call: TRBD1; cdr3_length: 16; v_call: TRBV7-9; clone_size: .; cdr3_aa: CASSPGQGAAGTEAFF; cdr3_nt: TGTGCCAGCAGTCCAGGACAGGGGGCGGCGGGCACTGAAGCTTTCTTT
j_call: TRBJ2-1; d_call: TRBD2; cdr3_length: 14; v_call: TRBV7-2; clone_size: .; cdr3_aa: CASSLDMSGRARFF; cdr3_nt: TGTGCCAGCAGCTTAGATATGAGCGGGAGGGCCAGGTTCTTC
j_call: TRBJ2-3; d_call: TRBD2; cdr3_length: 15; v_call: TRBV2; clone_size: .; cdr3_aa: CASILLAGDTDTQYF; cdr3_nt: TGTGCCAGCATACTACTAGCGGGAGACACAGATACGCAGTATTTT
j_call: TRBJ2-7; d_call: TRBD2; cdr3_length: 16; v_call: TRBV27; clone_size: .; cdr3_aa: CASSSSAGEHSYEQYF; cdr3_nt: TGTGCCAGCAGTTCCTCCGCGGGGGAACACTCCTACGAGCAGTACTTC
j_call: TRBJ2-2; d_call: .; cdr3_length: 14; v_call: TRBV19; clone_size: once; cdr3_aa: CASKLSSSPGELFF; cdr3_nt: TGTGCCAGTAAATTGTCTAGCTCCCCCGGGGAGCTGTTTTTT
j_call: TRBJ1-3; d_call: .; cdr3_length: 14; v_call: TRBV19; clone_size: .; cdr3_aa: CASTQTRAGNTIYF; cdr3_nt: TGTGCCAGTACCCAAACCAGGGCTGGAAACACCATATATTTT
j_call: TRBJ2-2; d_call: .; cdr3_length: 19; v_call: TRBV14; clone_size: .; cdr3_aa: CASSDTTLVIAANTGELFF; cdr3_nt: TGTGCCAGCAGCGATACCACGTTGGTGATAGCGGCCAACACCGGGGAGCTGTTTTTT
j_call: TRBJ2-2; d_call: .; cdr3_length: 14; v_call: TRBV6-4; clone_size: .; cdr3_aa: CASSHGRGTGELFF; cdr3_nt: TGTGCCAGCAGCCACGGCAGAGGCACCGGGGAGCTGTTTTTT
j_call: TRBJ2-7; d_call: TRBD1; cdr3_length: 13; v_call: TRBV10-3; clone_size: few; cdr3_aa: CAIMGRGRSEQYF; cdr3_nt: TGTGCCATCATGGGCAGGGGGCGAAGCGAGCAGTACTTC
j_call: TRBJ2-3; d_call: TRBD2; cdr3_length: 14; v_call: TRBV29-1; clone_size: .; cdr3_aa: CSGRLAGGVDTQYF; cdr3_nt: TGCAGCGGCCGACTAGCGGGAGGGGTAGATACGCAGTATTTT
j_call: TRBJ2-1; d_call: TRBD2; cdr3_length: 13; v_call: TRBV6-1; clone_size: few; cdr3_aa: CASSGVTSGIQFF; cdr3_nt: TGTGCCAGCAGTGGGGTGACTAGCGGGATACAGTTCTTC